This TCR beta chain was profiled in a study of blood T cell repertoires in COVID-19. Across the study: From the United States, Italy and Spain came samples of acute and convalescent COVID-19. Sample material is recorded as cDNA or gDNA derived from T cells, B-cell-depleted T cells, or PBMCs.

Study processing details: Reference gene primer amplification in the assay estimated nucleated cell counts. Only in-frame clones appear in the TCRdb table, and some are missing; sequencing was by immunoSEQ multiplex PCR. The V and J calls and the clone size are those of that table, but D and trimming were determined from the DNA. The table shows approximately 470,000 clones, with around 90% occurring only once. Individuals drawn from some 25 US areas were roughly 18 to 95 years old. In germline, CDR1 is SGHAT, CDR2 FQNNGV. J gave up 10 bases and V 5 bases, and 6 bases lay outside the gene matches. The CDR3 totals 12 residues.

This chain links TRBV11-2 with TRBJ1-1; TRBD1 matches at 8 bases. The sample taken for sequencing was PBMCs or T cells enriched from blood (not recorded which). The sequence was collected from a woman aged 18-29 years who had recovered from COVID-19. The CDR3 spells CASSRIQGGAFF. In DNA form, the CDR3 reads TGTGCCAGCAGCCGGATACAGGGGGGAGCTTTCTTT.